This entry concerns a single T cell receptor (beta chain). Vbeta (60) and Jbeta (13) primers were used in the PCR. This table comes from immunoSEQ multiplex PCR, and its TCRdb copy is limited to in-frame clones, with some not included. The sample consists of about 150,000 clones, less than 80% of them appearing once. This sample is drawn from a study of cytomegalovirus exposure and HLA in healthy donors. CDR1 and CDR2 from the germline V gene are LNHDA and SQIVND (reference sequence). The CDR3 has 15 residues. J lost 2 bases, V lost 4 bases, and 5 bases had no gene match. Sequencing was performed on PBMCs. The chain recombines TRBV19 with TRBJ1-5, with TRBD1 matching 7 bases. The clonotype originates from a man aged 30 to 39 in good health and CMV-seronegative. The CDR3 region is CASSTTGTGNQPQHF. In DNA, the CDR3 is TGTGCCAGTAGTACGACAGGGACGGGCAATCAGCCCCAGCATTTT.